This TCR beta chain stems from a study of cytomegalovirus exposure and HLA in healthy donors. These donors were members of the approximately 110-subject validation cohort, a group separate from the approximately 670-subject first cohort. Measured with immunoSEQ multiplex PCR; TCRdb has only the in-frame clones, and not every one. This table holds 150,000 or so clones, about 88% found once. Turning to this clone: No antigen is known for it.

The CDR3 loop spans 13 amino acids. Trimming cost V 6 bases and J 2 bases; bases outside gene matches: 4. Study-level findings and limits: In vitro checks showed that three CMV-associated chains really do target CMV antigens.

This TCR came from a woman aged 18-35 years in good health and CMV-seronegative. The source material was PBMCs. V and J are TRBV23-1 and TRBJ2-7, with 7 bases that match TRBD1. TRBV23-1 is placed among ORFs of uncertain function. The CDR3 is CASSPTGTYEQYF. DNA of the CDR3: TGCGCCAGCAGCCCGACAGGGACCTACGAGCAGTACTTC.